What follows are 9 T cell receptor beta chains derived from one specimen sequenced in a study of blood T cells in healthy people across ages. Through a sample-barcoded 5' primer and a J-beta primer mix, a second PCR was run for roughly 7 to 11 cycles. A single record per CDR3 protein comes from TCRdb applying MiXCR to the 5' RACE reads. The table has about 970,000 distinct CDR3 sequences, about 53% seen once. Sequencing used blood. The receptors were sampled from an older woman in good health.

The chain joins TRBV29-1 to TRBJ1-2; no definite D call. This CDR3 has 14 amino acids. Germline V gene lookup returns CDR1 SQVTM and CDR2 ANQGSEA. V was cut by 6 bases and J by 2 bases, with 16 bases left in between. CDR3 sequence reads: CSVRLQGRNYGYTF. CDR3 bases: TGCAGCGTCCGCCTGCAAGGCCGCAACTATGGCTACACCTTC.

This clonotype has at least ten counts. The genes are TRBV28 and TRBJ2-7; tentatively, D is TRBD1 (5 bases). Germline CDR1 MDHEN, CDR2 SYDVKM. With 4 bases removed from V and 2 bases from J, the gap between germline ends came to 12 bases. This CDR3 contains 14 residues. DNA for the CDR3: TGTGCCAGCAGTTCACAGGTGCCGCCCTACGAGCAGTACTTC. It is translated as CASSSQVPPYEQYF.

The chain links TRBV11-1 to TRBJ2-3, with D hard to call. The CDR3 runs 14 residues. Germline-derived CDR1 and CDR2 are SGHAT and FQDESV (reference sequence). Trimming stripped 3 bases from V and 2 bases from J, with 9 bases between. The CDR3 protein is CASSLELVTDTQYF. The CDR3 nucleotides read TGTGCCAGCAGCTTGGAACTCGTCACAGATACGCAGTATTTT.

This clonotype was seen a few times. The chain links TRBV2 to TRBJ2-5; 8 nucleotides line up with TRBD2. The ends lost 4 bases at V and 0 bases at J; junction bases unmatched: 4. The germline gives CDR1 SNHLY, CDR2 FYNNEI. CDR3 length equals 15 residues. DNA for the CDR3: TGTGCCAGCAGTGGGGGACTAGGGAACCAAGAGACCCAGTACTTC. It yields the protein CASSGGLGNQETQYF.

The J gene is TRBJ2-6, the V gene TRBV4-1, with a tentative D call TRBD1 (6 bases). This CDR3 region has 16 residues. Per germline, CDR1 MGHRA and CDR2 YSYEKL. Trimming took off 1 base at V and 1 base at J, with 8 bases between the two ends. The CDR3 here is CASSQAGQSGANVLTF. CDR3 DNA sequence: TGCGCCAGCAGCCAAGCAGGACAGTCTGGGGCCAACGTCCTGACTTTC.

Note on this clonotype: At one end the junction does not follow the germline gene, possibly because of a read error. The chain uses TRBV27 and TRBJ2-7; 7 positions match TRBD1. The CDR3 contains 15 residues. Germline V CDR1 and CDR2: MNHEY, SMNVEV (reference sequence). The CDR3 nucleotides are TGTGCCGGCAGTTCTCTTACGACAGGGTTCGACGAGCAGTACTTC. It is translated as CAGSSLTTGFDEQYF.

This clonotype appeared once. V usage is TRBV28 and J usage is TRBJ2-7; D not resolved. The J call may be mistaken, given a closer DNA end match to TRBJ2-5. This CDR3 region has 12 residues. Looked up from germline, CDR1 is MDHEN and CDR2 is SYDVKM. The CDR3 bases are TGTGCCAGCAGTCGGGCCATAGAGACCCAGTACTTC. This codes for CASSRAIETQYF.

This clonotype is a singleton in its sample. V and J are TRBV19 and TRBJ1-4; unclear D gene. Germline V gene sequence: CDR1 LNHDA, CDR2 SQIVND (reference sequence). There are 16 residues in the CDR3. V was trimmed by 4 bases and J by 0 bases, leaving 12 bases between them. CDR3 nucleotide sequence: TGTGCCAGTAGTAAAGGCGGATTCGCAACTAATGAAAAACTGTTTTTT. Translating gives CASSKGGFATNEKLFF.

The chain links TRBV5-1 to TRBJ1-4, with 7 positions matching TRBD1. Germline-derived CDR1 and CDR2 are SGHRS and YFSETQ. V was clipped by 1 base and J by 3 bases; unmatched bases: 3. The CDR3 loop spans 15 amino acids. This CDR3 reads CASSLSGGANEKLFF. The CDR3 DNA is TGCGCCAGCAGCTTGTCAGGGGGGGCTAATGAAAAACTGTTTTTT.